This TCR beta chain stems from a study of blood T cell repertoires in COVID-19. Per the study methods: Quantification of nucleated cells was approximated via reference gene primer amplification. Data came from immunoSEQ multiplex PCR; TCRdb stores just in-frame clones and leaves some out. The V and J calls and clone size were taken over from that table, and D and trimming were inferred from the DNA. This table holds 100,000 to 150,000 clones, about 89% found once. This clone was seen a single time. Trimming left V 3 bases short and J 5 bases short, with 14 bases between. The germline gives CDR1 SGHRS, CDR2 YFSETQ. The CDR3 is 14 residues long. Patients of the Seattle cohort, enrolled during active infection, were followed longitudinally.

Source material: peripheral blood. This sequence originates from a woman aged 65 to 85 with COVID-19, enrolled during active disease. V is TRBV5-1 and J is TRBJ1-2, with D possibly matching TRBD1 (6 bases). In nucleotides, the CDR3 is TGCGCCAGCAGCTCCTCGACAGGAACTTATGGCTACACCTTC. Its translation is CASSSSTGTYGYTF.